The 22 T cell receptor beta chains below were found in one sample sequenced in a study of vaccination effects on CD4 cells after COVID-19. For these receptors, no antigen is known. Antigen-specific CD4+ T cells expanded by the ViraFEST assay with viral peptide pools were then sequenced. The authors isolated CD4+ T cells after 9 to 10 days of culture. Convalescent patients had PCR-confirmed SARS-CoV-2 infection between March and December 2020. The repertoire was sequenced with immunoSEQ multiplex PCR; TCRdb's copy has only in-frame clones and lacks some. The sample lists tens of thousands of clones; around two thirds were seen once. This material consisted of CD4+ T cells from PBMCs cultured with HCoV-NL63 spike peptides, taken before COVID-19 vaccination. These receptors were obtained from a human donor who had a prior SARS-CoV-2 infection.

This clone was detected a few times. Written as DNA, the CDR3 is TGTGCCAGTAGTATAGCGGGGACGCACGGTGAGCAGTTCTTC. It codes for CASSIAGTHGEQFF. This chain links TRBV19 with TRBJ2-1; D tentatively reads TRBD1 or TRBD2 (5 bases each). V was trimmed by 1 base and J by 9 bases, leaving 13 bases between them. Germline CDR1 LNHDA, CDR2 SQIVND (reference sequence). The CDR3 length is 14 residues.

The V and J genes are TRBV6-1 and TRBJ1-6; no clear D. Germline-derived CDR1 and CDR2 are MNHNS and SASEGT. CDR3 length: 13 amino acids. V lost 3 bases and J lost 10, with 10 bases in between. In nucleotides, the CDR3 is TGTGCCAGCAGTGATATTAGGGAATCACCCCTCCACTTT. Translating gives CASSDIRESPLHF.

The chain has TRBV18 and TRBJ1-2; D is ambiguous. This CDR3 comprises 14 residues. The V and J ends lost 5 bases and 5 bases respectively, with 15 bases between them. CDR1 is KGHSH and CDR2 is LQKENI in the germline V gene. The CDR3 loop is CASSTLGDPYGYTF. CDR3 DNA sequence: TGTGCCAGCTCAACCTTGGGAGATCCATATGGCTACACCTTC.

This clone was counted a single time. The CDR3 spells CASSQDGGQETQYF. CDR3 nucleotides: TGTGCCAGCAGCCAAGATGGGGGGCAAGAGACCCAGTACTTC. This rearrangement joins TRBV3-1 (or the pseudogene TRBV3-2) to TRBJ2-5; TRBD2 might be the D (6 bases). The V gene's germline CDR1 is LGHDT and CDR2 YNNKEL (reference sequence). The CDR3 runs to 14 residues. With 0 bases removed from V and 2 bases from J, the gap between germline ends came to 7 bases.

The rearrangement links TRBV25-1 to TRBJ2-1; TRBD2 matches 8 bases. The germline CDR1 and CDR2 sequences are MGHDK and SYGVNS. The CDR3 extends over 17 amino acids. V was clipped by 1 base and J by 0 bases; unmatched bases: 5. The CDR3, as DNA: TGTGCCAGCAGTGAATCGGGGACTAGGGGCTCCTACAATGAGCAGTTCTTC. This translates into CASSESGTRGSYNEQFF.

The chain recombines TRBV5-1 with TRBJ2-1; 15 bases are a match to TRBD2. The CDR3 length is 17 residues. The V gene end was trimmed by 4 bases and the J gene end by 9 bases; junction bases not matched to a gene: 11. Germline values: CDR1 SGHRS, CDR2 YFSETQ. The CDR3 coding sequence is TGCGCCAGCAGCAAGGGACTAGCGGGGGGCCGAGGTAGTGAGCAGTTCTTC. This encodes CASSKGLAGGRGSEQFF.

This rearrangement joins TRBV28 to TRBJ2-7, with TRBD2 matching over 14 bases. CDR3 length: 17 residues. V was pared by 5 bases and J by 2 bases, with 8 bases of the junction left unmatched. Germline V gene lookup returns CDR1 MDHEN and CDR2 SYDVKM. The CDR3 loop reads CASSTGTSGSITYEQYF. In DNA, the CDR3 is TGTGCCAGCAGTACGGGGACTAGCGGGAGTATAACCTACGAGCAGTACTTC.

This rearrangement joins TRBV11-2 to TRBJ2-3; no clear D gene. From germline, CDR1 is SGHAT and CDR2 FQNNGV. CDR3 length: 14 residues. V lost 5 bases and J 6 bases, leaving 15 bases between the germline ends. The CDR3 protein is CASSHLTPGDTQYF. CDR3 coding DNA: TGTGCCAGCAGCCACCTAACCCCCGGGGATACGCAGTATTTT. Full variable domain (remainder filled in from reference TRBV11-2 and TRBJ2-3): EAGVAQSPRYKIIEKRQSVAFWCNPISGHATLYWYQQILGQGPKLLIQFQNNGVVDDSQLPKDRFSAERLKGVDSTLKIQPAKLEDSAVYLCASSHLTPGDTQYFGPGTRLTVL.

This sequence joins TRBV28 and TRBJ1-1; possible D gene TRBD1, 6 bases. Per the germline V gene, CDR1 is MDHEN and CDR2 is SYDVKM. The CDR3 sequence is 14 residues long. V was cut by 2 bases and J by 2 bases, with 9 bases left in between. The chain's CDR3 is CASSLTGFNTEAFF. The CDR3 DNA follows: TGTGCCAGCAGTTTAACAGGGTTCAACACTGAAGCTTTCTTT.

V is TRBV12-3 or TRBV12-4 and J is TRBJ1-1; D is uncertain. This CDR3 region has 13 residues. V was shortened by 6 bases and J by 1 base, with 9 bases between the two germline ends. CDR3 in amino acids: CASSAHRNTEAFF. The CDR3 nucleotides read TGTGCCAGCAGCGCCCATAGGAACACTGAAGCTTTCTTT.

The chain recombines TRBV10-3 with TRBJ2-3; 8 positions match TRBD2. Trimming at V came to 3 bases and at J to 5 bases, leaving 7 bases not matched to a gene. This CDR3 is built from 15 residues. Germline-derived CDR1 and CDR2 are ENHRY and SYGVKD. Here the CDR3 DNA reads TGTGCCATCAGTGATCAAGCGGGAGTAGAAGATACGCAGTATTTT. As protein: CAISDQAGVEDTQYF.

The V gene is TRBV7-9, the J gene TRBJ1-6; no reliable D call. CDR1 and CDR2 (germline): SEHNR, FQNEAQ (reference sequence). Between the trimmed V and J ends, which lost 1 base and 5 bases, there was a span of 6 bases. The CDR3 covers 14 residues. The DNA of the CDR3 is TGTGCCAGCAGCTTAGTGGTCAATAATTCACCCCTCCACTTT. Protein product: CASSLVVNNSPLHF.

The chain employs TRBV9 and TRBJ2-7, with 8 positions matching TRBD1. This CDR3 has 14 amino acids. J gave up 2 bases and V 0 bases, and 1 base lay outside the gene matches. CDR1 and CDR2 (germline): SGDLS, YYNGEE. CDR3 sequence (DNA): TGTGCCAGCAGCGTAGGGACAGGGCCCTACGAGCAGTACTTC. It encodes CASSVGTGPYEQYF.

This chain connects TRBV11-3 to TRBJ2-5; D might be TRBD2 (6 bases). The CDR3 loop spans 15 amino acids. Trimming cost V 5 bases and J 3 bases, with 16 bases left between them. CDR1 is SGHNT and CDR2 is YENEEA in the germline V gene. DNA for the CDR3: TGTGCCAGCAGCCCCTCGGTGGAGGGGAAAGAGACCCAGTACTTC. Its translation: CASSPSVEGKETQYF.

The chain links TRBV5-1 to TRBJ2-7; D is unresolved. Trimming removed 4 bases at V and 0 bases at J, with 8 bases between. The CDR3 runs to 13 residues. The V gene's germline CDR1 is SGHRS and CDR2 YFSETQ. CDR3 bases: TGCGCCAGCAGCCTAGGAAGCTCCTACGAGCAGTACTTC. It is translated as CASSLGSSYEQYF.

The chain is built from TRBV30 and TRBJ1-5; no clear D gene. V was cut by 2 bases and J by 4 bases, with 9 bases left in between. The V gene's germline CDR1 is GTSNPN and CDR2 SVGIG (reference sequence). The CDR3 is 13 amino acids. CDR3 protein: CAWSPRENQPQHF. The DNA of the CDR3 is TGTGCCTGGAGTCCAAGGGAAAATCAGCCCCAGCATTTT.

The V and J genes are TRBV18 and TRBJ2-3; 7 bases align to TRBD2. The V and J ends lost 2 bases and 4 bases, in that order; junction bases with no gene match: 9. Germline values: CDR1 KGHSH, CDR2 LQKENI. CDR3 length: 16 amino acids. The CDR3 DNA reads TGTGCCAGCTCACCAAACGGGGCCCGGGGGGCAGATACGCAGTATTTT. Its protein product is CASSPNGARGADTQYF. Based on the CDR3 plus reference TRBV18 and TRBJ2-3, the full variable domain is NAGVMQNPRHLVRRRGQEARLRCSPMKGHSHVYWYRQLPEEGLKFMVYLQKENIIDESGMPKERFSAEFPKEGPSILRIQQVVRGDSAAYFCASSPNGARGADTQYFGPGTRLTVL.

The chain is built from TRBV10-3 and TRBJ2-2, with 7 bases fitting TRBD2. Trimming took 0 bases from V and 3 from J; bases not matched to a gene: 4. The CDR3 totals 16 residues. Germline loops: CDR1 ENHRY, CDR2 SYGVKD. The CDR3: CAISESPGGDTGELFF. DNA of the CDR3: TGTGCCATCAGTGAGTCTCCGGGAGGAGACACCGGGGAGCTGTTTTTT.

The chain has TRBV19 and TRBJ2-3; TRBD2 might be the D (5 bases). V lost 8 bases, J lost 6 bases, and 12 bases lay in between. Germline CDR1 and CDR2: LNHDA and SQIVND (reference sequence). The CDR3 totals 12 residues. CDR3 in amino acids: CASSRGLDTQYF. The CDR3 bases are TGTGCCAGTTCCCGGGGATTGGATACGCAGTATTTT. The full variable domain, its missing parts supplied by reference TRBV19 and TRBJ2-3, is DGGITQSPKYLFRKEGQNVTLSCEQNLNHDAMYWYRQDPGQGLRLIYYSQIVNDFQKGDIAEGYSVSREKKESFPLTVTSAQKNPTAFYLCASSRGLDTQYFGPGTRLTVL.

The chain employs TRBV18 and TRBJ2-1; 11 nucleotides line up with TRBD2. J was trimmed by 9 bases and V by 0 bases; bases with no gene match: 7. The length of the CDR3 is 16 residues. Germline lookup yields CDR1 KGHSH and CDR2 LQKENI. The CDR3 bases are TGTGCCAGCTCACCACCGGCTAGCGGGAGGATGAGTGAGCAGTTCTTC. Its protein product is CASSPPASGRMSEQFF.

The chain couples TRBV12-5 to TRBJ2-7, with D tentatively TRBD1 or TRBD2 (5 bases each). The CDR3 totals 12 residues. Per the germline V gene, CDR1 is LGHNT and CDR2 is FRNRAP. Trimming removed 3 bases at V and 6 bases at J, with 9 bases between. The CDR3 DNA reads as TGTGCTAGTGGTTTCCCAGGGACCGAGCAGTACTTC. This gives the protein CASGFPGTEQYF. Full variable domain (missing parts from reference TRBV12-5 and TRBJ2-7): DARVTQTPRHKVTEMGQEVTMRCQPILGHNTVFWYRQTMMQGLELLAYFRNRAPLDDSGMPKDRFSAEMPDATLATLKIQPSEPRDSAVYFCASGFPGTEQYFGPGTRLTVT.

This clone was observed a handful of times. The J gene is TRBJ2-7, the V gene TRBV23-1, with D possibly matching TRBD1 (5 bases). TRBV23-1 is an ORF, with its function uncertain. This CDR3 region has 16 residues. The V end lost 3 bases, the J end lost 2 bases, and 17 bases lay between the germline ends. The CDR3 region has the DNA TGCGCCAGCAGTCACCCCCTCAGGGCTTCAACCTACGAGCAGTACTTC. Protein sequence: CASSHPLRASTYEQYF.